The next 19 T cell receptor beta chains were all read from a single sample in a study of OX40 agonist ivuxolimab in advanced cancers. The protocol was immunoSEQ multiplex PCR, while the TCRdb copy is restricted to in-frame clones and leaves out a portion. The top ten hold about 3% of the sample, which has fewer than 70,000 clones, 80% to 90% seen once. The material sequenced was CD4+ or CD8+ T cells sorted from blood, taken in a trial of the OX40 agonist ivuxolimab. The receptors were gathered from an adult with an advanced solid tumor such as melanoma, head and neck, liver or kidney cancer.

V and J are TRBV6-6 and TRBJ1-3; D unclear. The V gene lost 5 bases and the J gene lost 0 bases, with 11 bases spanning the gap. The germline gives CDR1 MNHNY, CDR2 SVGAGI (reference sequence). CDR3 length equals 15 residues. The CDR3 sequence: CASSLRQTSGNTIYF. CDR3 nucleotides: TGTGCCAGCAGTCTTCGCCAGACCTCTGGAAACACCATATATTTT.

In its sample, this clone was seen a few times. The chain carries TRBV7-9 and TRBJ1-1, with TRBD1 matching over 9 bases. The CDR3 is made up of 12 amino acids. J was trimmed by 11 bases and V by 6 bases; bases with no gene match: 7. The V gene's germline CDR1 is SEHNR and CDR2 FQNEAQ (reference sequence). This chain's CDR3 is CASSDRGGPAFF. The CDR3 bases are TGTGCCAGCAGTGACAGGGGGGGCCCTGCTTTCTTT.

The V and J genes are TRBV9 and TRBJ2-1; no clear D. CDR1 and CDR2 (germline): SGDLS, YYNGEE. This CDR3 comprises 13 residues. V lost 0 bases, J lost 7 bases, and 8 bases lay in between. CDR3 sequence reads: CASSVAPGNEQFF. CDR3 DNA: TGTGCCAGCAGCGTAGCTCCAGGAAATGAGCAGTTCTTC.

This sequence joins TRBV6-1 and TRBJ2-1; 13 bases are a match to TRBD2. CDR1 is MNHNS and CDR2 is SASEGT in the germline V gene. The trim removed 6 bases at V and 7 bases at J, leaving 6 bases unmatched. The CDR3 loop spans 15 amino acids. The CDR3 region has the DNA TGTGCCAGCAGCTCACTAGCGGGGGGGACGAATGAGCAGTTCTTC. It specifies CASSSLAGGTNEQFF.

V and J are TRBV19 and TRBJ2-7; D uncertain. CDR1 LNHDA and CDR2 SQIVND come from the germline V gene (reference sequence). V lost 4 bases, J lost 5 bases, and 12 bases lay in between. The CDR3 runs to 13 residues. The CDR3 protein is CASSRPTNDEQYF. The CDR3 coding sequence is TGTGCCAGTAGTAGGCCCACCAACGACGAGCAGTACTTC. Combining the CDR3 with reference TRBV19 and TRBJ2-7 gives the whole variable domain DGGITQSPKYLFRKEGQNVTLSCEQNLNHDAMYWYRQDPGQGLRLIYYSQIVNDFQKGDIAEGYSVSREKKESFPLTVTSAQKNPTAFYLCASSRPTNDEQYFGPGTRLTVT.

V usage is TRBV5-1 and J usage is TRBJ2-5; 8 nucleotides agree with TRBD2. In germline, CDR1 is SGHRS, CDR2 YFSETQ. V gave up 0 bases and J gave up 1 base; unmatched junction bases: 2. CDR3 size: 15 residues. This CDR3 reads CASSLASGPQETQYF. In DNA, the CDR3 is TGCGCCAGCAGCTTGGCTAGCGGGCCCCAAGAGACCCAGTACTTC.

Sample share makes this clone medium-sized (0.01 to 0.1%). The V gene is TRBV4-1, the J gene TRBJ1-1; D is unresolved. The CDR3 sequence is 14 residues long. Germline V lookup: CDR1 MGHRA, CDR2 YSYEKL. V lost 0 bases and J 1 base, leaving 6 bases between the germline ends. The CDR3 nucleotides are TGCGCCAGCAGCCAAGAGGCCGGGAACACTGAAGCTTTCTTT. Protein product: CASSQEAGNTEAFF.

V gene TRBV6-5 combines with J gene TRBJ2-2, with D perhaps TRBD2 (5 bases). This CDR3 contains 12 residues. Germline V gives CDR1 MNHEY, CDR2 SVGAGI. V lost 8 bases and J lost 2, with 6 bases in between. CDR3 region: CASRENTGELFF. CDR3 DNA: TGTGCCAGCCGGGAAAACACCGGGGAGCTGTTTTTT.

The chain employs TRBV18 and TRBJ1-4; D is possibly TRBD1 (6 bases). CDR1 and CDR2 from the germline V gene are KGHSH and LQKENI. The CDR3 covers 15 residues. The V and J ends lost 2 bases and 7 bases respectively, with 14 bases between them. The CDR3 DNA reads as TGTGCCAGCTCACCAAGAGGCAGGGGATTTGAAAAACTGTTTTTT. This sequence encodes CASSPRGRGFEKLFF.

This clone was found once. The chain is built from TRBV5-4 and TRBJ2-1; possible D gene TRBD2, 7 bases. The CDR3 covers 13 residues. V was trimmed by 4 bases and J by 6 bases, leaving 11 bases between them. CDR1 and CDR2 from the germline V gene are SGHNT and YYREEE (reference sequence). Written as DNA, the CDR3 is TGTGCCAGCAGCGGGAGGGGGGGCAATGAGCAGTTCTTC. The encoded protein is CASSGRGGNEQFF.

The chain employs TRBV7-7 and TRBJ2-3, with 7 bases lining up with TRBD1. The CDR3 is 13 amino acids. V lost 5 bases and J lost 4; bases outside the gene matches: 3. The germline V gene encodes CDR1 SSHAT and CDR2 FNYEAQ (reference sequence). CDR3 in amino acids: CASSPTGADTQYF. The DNA of the CDR3 is TGTGCCAGCAGCCCCACAGGGGCAGATACGCAGTATTTT.

The CDR3 loop reads CASRGQGLSNQPQHF. CDR3 in DNA: TGTGCCAGCAGAGGACAGGGGTTGAGCAATCAGCCCCAGCATTTT. This rearrangement joins TRBV2 to TRBJ1-5; TRBD1 agrees at 9 bases. This CDR3 comprises 15 residues. Germline values: CDR1 SNHLY, CDR2 FYNNEI. Trimming cost V 6 bases and J 1 base; bases outside gene matches: 4.

This chain links TRBV7-3 with TRBJ2-1; 7 bases agree with TRBD2. Trimming took 2 bases from V and 0 from J; bases not matched to a gene: 1. CDR1 is SGHTA and CDR2 is FQGTGA in the germline V gene. The CDR3 covers 15 residues. The CDR3 loop reads CASSLAGDSYNEQFF. Here the CDR3 DNA reads TGTGCCAGCAGCTTAGCGGGGGACTCCTACAATGAGCAGTTCTTC.

The rearrangement uses TRBV6-1 and TRBJ2-7, with 10 bases that match TRBD1. The CDR3 sequence is 13 residues long. The V gene end was trimmed by 4 bases and the J gene end by 4 bases; junction bases not matched to a gene: 1. Per germline, CDR1 MNHNS and CDR2 SASEGT. This CDR3 is CASSGTGGYEQYF. Written as DNA, the CDR3 is TGTGCCAGCAGTGGGACAGGGGGTTACGAGCAGTACTTC.

The V gene is TRBV19, the J gene TRBJ1-5, with a possible D match to TRBD1 (6 bases). The V end lost 4 bases, the J end lost 4 bases, and 14 bases lay between the germline ends. CDR1 is LNHDA, CDR2 SQIVND, per germline (reference sequence). The CDR3 runs to 15 residues. CDR3 nucleotides: TGTGCCAGTAGTAGACAACAGGGTACTAATCAGCCCCAGCATTTT. Encoded protein: CASSRQQGTNQPQHF.

The CDR3 coding sequence is TGTGCCAGCAGCATAAAGACTGGCAGCAATCAGCCCCAGCATTTT. Protein product: CASSIKTGSNQPQHF. The chain recombines TRBV2 with TRBJ1-5, with no clear D. The germline V gene has CDR1 SNHLY and CDR2 FYNNEI. The V end was cut by 6 bases, the J end by 1 base, with 13 bases between. The length of the CDR3 is 15 residues.

This clone was recorded only once. The V gene is TRBV19, the J gene TRBJ2-7; weak D call: TRBD1 (5 bases). Germline lookup yields CDR1 LNHDA and CDR2 SQIVND (reference sequence). The CDR3 length is 12 residues. Trimming took off 4 bases at V and 4 bases at J, with 8 bases between the two ends. The chain's CDR3 is CASSTRQYEQYF. As DNA, the CDR3 is TGTGCCAGTAGTACCAGACAGTACGAGCAGTACTTC. The complete variable domain, with remaining parts taken from reference TRBV19 and TRBJ2-7, reads DGGITQSPKYLFRKEGQNVTLSCEQNLNHDAMYWYRQDPGQGLRLIYYSQIVNDFQKGDIAEGYSVSREKKESFPLTVTSAQKNPTAFYLCASSTRQYEQYFGPGTRLTVT.

The chain couples TRBV15 to TRBJ2-1; the D is unclear. Germline-derived CDR1 and CDR2 are LNHNV and YYDKDF (reference sequence). V was trimmed by 8 bases and J by 0 bases, leaving 17 bases between them. The CDR3 consists of 16 residues. CDR3 region: CATSRGLVSSYNEQFF. The CDR3 DNA reads as TGTGCCACCTCCAGAGGTCTAGTCAGCTCCTACAATGAGCAGTTCTTC.

The chain uses TRBV7-3 and TRBJ2-1; 7 nucleotides agree with TRBD2. CDR1 and CDR2 (germline): SGHTA, FQGTGA. CDR3 length: 15 residues. The ends lost 5 bases at V and 1 base at J; junction bases unmatched: 5. CDR3 DNA sequence: TGTGCCAGCAGCCCGCCCGGGAGGTCCTACAATGAGCAGTTCTTC. Encoded protein: CASSPPGRSYNEQFF.